The 10 T cell receptor beta chains in this list originate from one sample, sequenced in a study of CD8 T cells in Susac syndrome. The authors reverse transcribed roughly 0.5 to 1 ug RNA with random hexamers. MiXCR was run by TCRdb on the immunoSEQ multiplex PCR reads, yielding one entry per CDR3 protein. There are tens of thousands of distinct CDR3 sequences in the sample; around 95% occur only once, and over 0.35% lies in the top ten. Material for sequencing was CD8+ T cells from PBMCs. These receptors were collected from a human donor with Susac syndrome.

This chain joins TRBV7-9 and TRBJ2-5, with no clear D. The CDR3 spans 14 residues. Per the germline V gene, CDR1 is SEHNR and CDR2 is FQNEAQ (reference sequence). V was shortened by 1 base and J by 2 bases, with 8 bases between the two germline ends. The CDR3 nucleotides read TGTGCCAGCAGCTTAGTGTCGGCTCAAGAGACCCAGTACTTC. Its translation: CASSLVSAQETQYF.

The chain has TRBV2 and TRBJ1-5, with D maybe TRBD1 (5 bases). The germline gives CDR1 SNHLY, CDR2 FYNNEI. Trimming removed 3 bases from V and 7 bases from J, with 22 bases in between. The CDR3 runs 17 residues. CDR3 region: CASSDSAGLIPGQPQHF. CDR3 bases: TGTGCCAGCAGTGATTCGGCAGGGCTGATACCGGGGCAGCCCCAGCATTTT.

The chain combines TRBV5-1 with TRBJ2-2, with 8 bases that match TRBD2. Germline CDR1 is SGHRS and CDR2 is YFSETQ. This CDR3 is 14 amino acids long. The V gene end was trimmed by 4 bases and the J gene end by 4 bases; junction bases not matched to a gene: 3. The CDR3 protein is CASSPGLATGELFF. Here the CDR3 DNA reads TGCGCCAGCAGCCCAGGACTAGCCACCGGGGAGCTGTTTTTT.

The chain couples TRBV12-3 or TRBV12-4 to TRBJ2-3; D might be TRBD2 (6 bases). The CDR3 spans 12 residues. V lost 10 bases and J lost 2, with 10 bases in between. CDR3 DNA: TGTGCCATCCCGGGGGTCACAGATACGCAGTATTTT. Protein product: CAIPGVTDTQYF.

The CDR3 DNA sequence: TGTGCCATCAGTGTTATAGGGGACGAGCAGTACTTC. It codes for CAISVIGDEQYF. This chain connects TRBV10-3 to TRBJ2-7, with D possibly TRBD1 on 5 matching bases. V was shortened by 4 bases and J by 5 bases, with 9 bases between the two germline ends. Germline CDR1 ENHRY, CDR2 SYGVKD. The CDR3 consists of 12 residues.

The V call is TRBV19, the J call TRBJ2-7; D is perhaps TRBD1 (6 bases). Germline values: CDR1 LNHDA, CDR2 SQIVND (reference sequence). CDR3 size: 14 residues. The V and J ends lost 3 bases and 4 bases respectively, with 13 bases between them. CDR3 sequence (DNA): TGTGCCAGTAGTATCTGGGGCAGGGGATACGAGCAGTACTTC. Translating gives CASSIWGRGYEQYF.

V usage is TRBV5-1 and J usage is TRBJ2-1; a weak D match, TRBD2 (6 bases). Germline V gene sequence: CDR1 SGHRS, CDR2 YFSETQ. The CDR3 covers 15 residues. V lost 2 bases and J 6 bases, leaving 15 bases between the germline ends. The DNA for the CDR3 is TGCGCCAGCAGCTTATGGCGGGGCTCGGGCAATGAGCAGTTCTTC. Residues: CASSLWRGSGNEQFF.

The V gene is TRBV9, the J gene TRBJ2-3; D is perhaps TRBD1 (6 bases). Trimming stripped 4 bases from V and 4 bases from J, with 16 bases between. This CDR3 has 15 residues. Germline values: CDR1 SGDLS, CDR2 YYNGEE. CDR3 loop: CASSPQGIPADTQYF. The CDR3 DNA sequence: TGTGCCAGCAGCCCACAGGGAATTCCCGCAGATACGCAGTATTTT. The full variable domain, with the rest looked up from reference TRBV9 and TRBJ2-3, is DSGVTQTPKHLITATGQRVTLRCSPRSGDLSVYWYQQSLDQGLQFLIQYYNGEERAKGNILERFSAQQFPDLHSELNLSSLELGDSALYFCASSPQGIPADTQYFGPGTRLTVL.

The gene calls are TRBV9 and TRBJ2-1; D ambiguous. V lost 3 bases to trimming and J lost 10 bases, with 8 bases between them. Looked up from germline, CDR1 is SGDLS and CDR2 is YYNGEE. This CDR3 comprises 11 residues. DNA of the CDR3: TGTGCCAGCAGCGACGGGCTAGAGCAGTTCTTC. Protein: CASSDGLEQFF.

The genes are TRBV29-1 and TRBJ2-5; 10 nucleotides match TRBD2. Germline assignment: CDR1 SQVTM and CDR2 ANQGSEA. The V and J ends lost 1 base and 2 bases, in that order; junction bases with no gene match: 4. The CDR3 is made up of 15 amino acids. Here the CDR3 DNA reads TGCAGCGTTGAAGGGGGACTAGCGTGGCAAGAGACCCAGTACTTC. It is translated as CSVEGGLAWQETQYF. Filled out from reference TRBV29-1 and TRBJ2-5, the complete variable domain reads SAVISQKPSRDICQRGTSLTIQCQVDSQVTMMFWYRQQPGQSLTLIATANQGSEATYESGFVIDKFPISRPNLTFSTLTVSNMSPEDSSIYLCSVEGGLAWQETQYFGPGTRLLVL.